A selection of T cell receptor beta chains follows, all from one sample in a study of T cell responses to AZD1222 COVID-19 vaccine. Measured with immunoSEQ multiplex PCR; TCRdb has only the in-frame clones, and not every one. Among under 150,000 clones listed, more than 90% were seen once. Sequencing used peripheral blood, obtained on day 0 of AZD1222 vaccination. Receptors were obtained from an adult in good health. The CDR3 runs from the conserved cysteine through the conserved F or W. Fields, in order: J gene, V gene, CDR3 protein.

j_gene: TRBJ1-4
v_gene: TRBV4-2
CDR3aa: CASSQDEPNEKLFF

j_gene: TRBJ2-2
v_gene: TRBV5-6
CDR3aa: CASSLGAATGELFF

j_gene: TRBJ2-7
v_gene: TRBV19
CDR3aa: CASSPQGTEPTYEQYF

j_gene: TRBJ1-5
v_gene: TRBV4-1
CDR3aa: CASSQNTQGFSNQPQHF

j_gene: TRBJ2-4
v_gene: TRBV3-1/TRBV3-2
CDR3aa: CASSQGTGSSKNIQYF

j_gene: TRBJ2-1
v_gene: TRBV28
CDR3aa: CASSLRGQGIYNEQFF

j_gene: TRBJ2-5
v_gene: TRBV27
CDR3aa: CASGAVGTEETQYF

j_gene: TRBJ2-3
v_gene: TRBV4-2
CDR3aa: CASSQGTSPRAQYF

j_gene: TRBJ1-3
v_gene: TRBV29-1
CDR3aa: CSVAGQNSGNTIYF

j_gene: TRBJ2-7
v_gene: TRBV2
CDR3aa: CASNDLGTESYEQYF

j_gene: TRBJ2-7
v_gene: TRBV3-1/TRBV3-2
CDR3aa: CASRGTGGVYEQYF

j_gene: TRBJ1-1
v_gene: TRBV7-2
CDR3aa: CASSSLGSNTEAFF

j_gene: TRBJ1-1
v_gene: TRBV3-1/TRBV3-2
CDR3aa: CASREGYTEAFF

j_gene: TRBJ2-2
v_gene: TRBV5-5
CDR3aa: CASSPFVTGELFF

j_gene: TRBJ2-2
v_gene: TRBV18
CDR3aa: CASSLSPPNTGELFF

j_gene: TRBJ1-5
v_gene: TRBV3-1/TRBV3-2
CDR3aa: CASSQGTGGNQPQHF

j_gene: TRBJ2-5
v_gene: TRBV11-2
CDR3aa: CASSLGREETQYF

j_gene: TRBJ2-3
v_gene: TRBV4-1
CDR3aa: CASSPRDTDTDTQYF

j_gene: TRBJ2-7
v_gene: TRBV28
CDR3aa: CASSTGTGDLGEQYF

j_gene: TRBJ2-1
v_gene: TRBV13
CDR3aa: CASSPGQTMSSYNEQFF

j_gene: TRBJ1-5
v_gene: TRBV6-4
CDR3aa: CASSDSAGGNQPQHF

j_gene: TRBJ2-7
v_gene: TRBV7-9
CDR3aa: CASSLAPAYEQYF

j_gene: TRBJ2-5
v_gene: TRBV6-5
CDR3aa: CASKTGGETQYF

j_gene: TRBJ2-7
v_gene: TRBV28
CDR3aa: CASSITGTGAYEQYF

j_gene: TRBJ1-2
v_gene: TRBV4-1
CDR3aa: CASSQDNQGYYGYTF

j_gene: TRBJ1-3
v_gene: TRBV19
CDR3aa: CASSIQGAIGNTIYF

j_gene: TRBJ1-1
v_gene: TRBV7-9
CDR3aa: CASSLAGQGLNTEAFF

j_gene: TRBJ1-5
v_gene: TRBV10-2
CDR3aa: CASSLDRSSNQPQHF

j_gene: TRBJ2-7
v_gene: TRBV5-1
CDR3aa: CASSRRGATTLRTYEQYF

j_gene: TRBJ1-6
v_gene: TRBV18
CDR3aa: CASSPLGQQNSPLHF

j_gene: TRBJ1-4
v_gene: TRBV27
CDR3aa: CASSLRYPEKLFF

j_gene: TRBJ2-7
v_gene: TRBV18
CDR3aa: CASSPRGVGGSYEQYF

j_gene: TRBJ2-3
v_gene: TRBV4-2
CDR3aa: CASSQVAGVGTDTQYF

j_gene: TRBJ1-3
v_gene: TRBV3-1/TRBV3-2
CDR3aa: CATALTSGNTIYF

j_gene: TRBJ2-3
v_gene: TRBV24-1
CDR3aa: CATSDLRRGAKDTQYF

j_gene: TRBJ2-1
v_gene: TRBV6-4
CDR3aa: CASSEGLAVSYNEQFF

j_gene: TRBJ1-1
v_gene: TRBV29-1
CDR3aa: CSGDRGRNTEAFF

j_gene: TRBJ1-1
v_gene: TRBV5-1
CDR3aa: CASSPGTGGTEAFF

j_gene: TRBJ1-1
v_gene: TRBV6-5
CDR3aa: CASSYSSFVEAFF

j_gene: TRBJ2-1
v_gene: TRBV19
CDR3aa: CASTTGQGRSNEQFF

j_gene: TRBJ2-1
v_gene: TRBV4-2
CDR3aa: CASSQDRQGHINEQFF

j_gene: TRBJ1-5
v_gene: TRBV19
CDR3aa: CASSITPFRDPSDQPQHF

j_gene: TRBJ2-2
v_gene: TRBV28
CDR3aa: CASSLGGTNTGELFF